The 10 T cell receptor beta chains given below trace back to one sample, sequenced in a study of T cells in women clearing cervical HPV infection. Profiling relied on immunoSEQ multiplex PCR, and the TCRdb table lists in-frame clones only, not all of them. The sample's table shows 20,000 to 25,000 clones. Specimen: blood buffy coat. These TCRs come from a woman aged 18-70 years with a cervical HPV16 infection that either progressed to CIN3+ or cleared (not recorded which).

Points on this clone: The read comes to an end 3 residues before the CDR3 does, leaving the germline J gene to fill in the end. The chain carries TRBV10-3 and TRBJ2-5, with 7 nucleotides matching TRBD1. Germline-derived CDR1 and CDR2 are ENHRY and SYGVKD. This CDR3 region has 14 residues. J was trimmed by 5 bases and V by 1 base; bases with no gene match: 4. The DNA read from the CDR3 is TGTGCCATCAGTGAGTGGGAACAGGGGGAGACC. Translation: CAISEWEQGET. The full CDR3 protein reads CAISEWEQGETQYF.

The CDR3 DNA, read in part, is TGTGCCAGCTCACTTAGACAGGGGGCCAACAATGAC. Protein product: CASSLRQGANND. In full, the CDR3 is CASSLRQGANNDYTF. V is TRBV18 and J is TRBJ1-2; 10 nucleotides match TRBD1. Read coverage stops 3 residues before the CDR3 terminus; the germline J gene supplies the remainder. Germline V CDR1 and CDR2: KGHSH, LQKENI. This CDR3 comprises 15 residues.

The sequenced part of the CDR3 DNA is TGTGCCAACCCCGATGGGCGGGAGGGGGTCAATGAG. Amino acids: CANPDGREGVNE. The complete CDR3 reads CANPDGREGVNEQFF. The genes are TRBV12-3 or TRBV12-4 and TRBJ2-1; 9 bases map to TRBD2. The read comes to an end 3 residues before the CDR3 does, leaving the germline J gene to fill in the end. The CDR3 is 15 amino acids. V shed 10 bases, J shed 6 bases, and the junction held 13 bases outside the gene matches.

In regard to this clone: The sequence runs out 3 residues before the end of the CDR3; the remainder is reconstructed from the germline J gene. This chain connects TRBV19 to TRBJ1-1; TRBD1 agrees at 9 bases. This CDR3 spans 15 amino acids. Germline V lookup: CDR1 LNHDA, CDR2 SQIVND (reference sequence). Trimming took 9 bases from V and 1 from J; bases not matched to a gene: 9. The CDR3 region is CASLPRDRANTEAFF. The covered CDR3 bases are TGTGCCAGCTTACCCAGGGACAGGGCGAACACTGAA.

A word on this clone: The read finishes 3 residues shy of the CDR3 end, and the germline J gene is used to complete it. The chain combines TRBV20-1 with TRBJ2-1; TRBD2 matches at 7 bases. The CDR3 covers 14 residues. Germline V gene lookup returns CDR1 DFQATT and CDR2 SNEGSKA (reference sequence). V gave up 0 bases and J gave up 9 bases; unmatched junction bases: 8. CDR3 bases read: TGCAGTGCTAGAGATTTTGGCGGGGGAGTTGAG. Translation: CSARDFGGGVE. The whole CDR3 reads CSARDFGGGVEQFF.

A remark on this clone: The observed sequence ends 3 residues before the CDR3 terminus, with the missing tail filled in from the germline J gene. This rearrangement joins TRBV6-4 to TRBJ2-1; TRBD2 agrees at 10 bases. The CDR3 spans 16 residues. V shed 8 bases, J shed 7 bases, and the junction held 14 bases outside the gene matches. CDR1 and CDR2 (germline): MRHNA, SNTAGT. The CDR3 bases that were read are TGTGCCAGCTCCTCCCTAGCGGGAGCTGGGTTGAATGAG. Encoded protein: CASSSLAGAGLNE. The whole CDR3 region reads CASSSLAGAGLNEQFF.

About this clone itself: Read data end 3 residues before the CDR3 end; the end is taken from the germline J gene. This sequence joins TRBV30 and TRBJ2-7; 7 nucleotides match TRBD1. CDR3 size: 13 residues. Per the germline V gene, CDR1 is GTSNPN and CDR2 is SVGIG (reference sequence). Losses at the gene ends were 1 base for V and 3 bases for J; bases not matched to a gene: 3. The CDR3 loop is CAWSGQGIYEQYF. The DNA read from the CDR3 is TGTGCCTGGAGTGGACAGGGCATCTACGAG.

According to its frequency, this clone is large. Coverage ceases 3 residues before the CDR3 finishes, and the germline J gene fills in the end. V usage is TRBV19 and J usage is TRBJ2-1; D gene ambiguous. The CDR3 extends over 14 amino acids. V dropped 6 bases and J dropped 1 base, with 10 bases sitting between them. The germline CDR1 and CDR2 sequences are LNHDA and SQIVND (reference sequence). The sequenced CDR3 bases are TGTGCCAGTAGATCCGGTCTATCCTACAATGAG. Amino acid sequence: CASRSGLSYNE. In full, the CDR3 reads CASRSGLSYNEQFF.

On this clone itself: The CDR3 extends 3 residues past the end of the read, so its final part is completed from the germline J gene. J is TRBJ2-7 and V is TRBV7-6; 12 nucleotides align to TRBD2. The CDR3 has 17 amino acids. Germline CDR1 is SGHVS and CDR2 is FNYEAQ. The trim removed 1 base at V and 5 bases at J, leaving 9 bases unmatched. The sequenced CDR3 bases are TGTGCCAGCAGCTTAGGCCGACTAGCGGGAGCCCGAAACGAG. This translates into CASSLGRLAGARNE. The full CDR3 is CASSLGRLAGARNEQYF.

Notes on this clone: The read ends 3 residues early relative to the CDR3; the germline J gene fills the gap. This sequence joins TRBV30 and TRBJ1-1, with 8 bases aligning to TRBD1. CDR3 length: 14 residues. V lost 3 bases to trimming and J lost 0 bases; unmatched junction nucleotides: 3. Germline CDR1 is GTSNPN and CDR2 is SVGIG (reference sequence). CDR3 in amino acids: CAWRWTGMNTEAFF. CDR3 bases read: TGTGCCTGGAGGTGGACAGGGATGAACACTGAA.